A single sample is the source of the 6 T cell receptor beta chains below, sequenced in a study of blood T cell repertoires in COVID-19. Generated by immunoSEQ multiplex PCR, the TCRdb table keeps only in-frame clones and is missing some. The data hold some 88,000 clones, with roughly 77% observed a single time. The sequenced sample consisted of peripheral blood. All receptors come from a human donor in a cohort sampled during active COVID-19.

This chain connects TRBV14 to TRBJ2-4, with 7 bases identical to TRBD2. The ends lost 4 bases at V and 4 bases at J; junction bases unmatched: 7. The CDR3 is made up of 15 amino acids. CDR1 SGHDN and CDR2 FVKESK come from the germline V gene. Here the CDR3 DNA reads TGTGCCAGCAGCCGTCTAGCGGAAGAAAAAAACATTCAGTACTTC. Protein sequence: CASSRLAEEKNIQYF.

This sequence joins TRBV24-1 and TRBJ2-5; 8 bases map to TRBD2. With V trimmed by 1 base and J by 5 bases, 2 bases remained unmatched. The CDR3 contains 14 residues. Germline V gene lookup returns CDR1 KGHDR and CDR2 SFDVKD. The chain's CDR3 is CATSDFSGGETQYF. CDR3 coding DNA: TGTGCCACCAGTGATTTCTCGGGGGGGGAGACCCAGTACTTC.

V gene TRBV21-1 combines with J gene TRBJ2-2; the table assigns TRBD2, which was not confirmed against the DNA. TRBV21-1 is tagged as a pseudogene. There are 19 residues in the CDR3. CDR3 in amino acids: CASSKLHHWRESNTGELFF. The CDR3 nucleotides are TGTGCCAGCAGCAAACTGCACCACTGGAGGGAGAGTAACACCGGGGAGCTGTTTTTT.

This chain uses TRBV18 with TRBJ1-4; tentative D call: TRBD1 (6 bases). V lost 3 bases and J lost 8, with 7 bases in between. The germline CDR1 and CDR2 sequences are KGHSH and LQKENI. The length of the CDR3 is 12 residues. CDR3 amino acids: CASSPGTEKLFF. CDR3 DNA: TGTGCCAGCTCACCCGGGACAGAAAAACTGTTTTTT.

The gene calls are TRBV6-6 and TRBJ1-6; D gene uncertain. Germline CDR1 is MNHNY and CDR2 is SVGAGI (reference sequence). The CDR3 loop spans 13 amino acids. The V and J ends lost 6 bases and 7 bases respectively, with 10 bases between them. DNA for the CDR3: TGTGCCAGCAGCCCAAGACTGAATTCACCCCTCCACTTT. The encoded protein is CASSPRLNSPLHF.

This clone was seen a few times. The J gene is TRBJ2-6, the V gene TRBV5-8, with D perhaps matching TRBD1 (6 bases). The germline V and J ends were trimmed by 4 bases and 4 bases, with 15 bases remaining between them. This CDR3 is built from 16 residues. CDR1 is SGHTS, CDR2 YDEGEE, per germline. CDR3 sequence: CASSSYRDIGANVLTF. The CDR3 coding sequence is TGTGCCAGCAGCAGCTACAGGGATATCGGGGCCAACGTCCTGACTTTC.